This T cell receptor (beta chain) was captured in a study of T cell changes during pregnancy in multiple sclerosis. Germline loops: CDR1 SGHDT, CDR2 YYEEEE. This CDR3 contains 15 residues. V was clipped by 4 bases and J by 2 bases, with 16 bases between them. This clone has just one count. Generated by immunoSEQ multiplex PCR, the TCRdb table keeps only in-frame clones and is missing some. The sample has tens of thousands of clones, 90% to 95% seen once; the top ten hold under 10%. This receptor was identified in a female donor with multiple sclerosis, enrolled in a pregnancy study. This sequence joins TRBV5-6 and TRBJ2-7, with D perhaps TRBD1 (5 bases). Material: CD8+ T cells from peripheral blood mononuclear cells, obtained before pregnancy. Here the CDR3 DNA reads TGTGCCAGCAGCCAGGGCCCGACGGCCCCCTACGAGCAGTACTTC. Translated, it gives CASSQGPTAPYEQYF.